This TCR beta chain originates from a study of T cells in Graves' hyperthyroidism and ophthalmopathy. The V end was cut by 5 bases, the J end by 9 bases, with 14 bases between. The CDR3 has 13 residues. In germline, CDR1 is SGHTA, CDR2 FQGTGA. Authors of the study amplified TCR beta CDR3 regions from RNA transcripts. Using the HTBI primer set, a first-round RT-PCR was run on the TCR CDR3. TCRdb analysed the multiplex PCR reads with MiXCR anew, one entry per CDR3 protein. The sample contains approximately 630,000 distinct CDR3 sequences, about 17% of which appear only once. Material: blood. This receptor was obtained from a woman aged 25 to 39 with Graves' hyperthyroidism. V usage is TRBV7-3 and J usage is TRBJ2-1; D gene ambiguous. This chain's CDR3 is CASSRPGLAEQFF. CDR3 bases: TGTGCCAGCAGCCGGCCCGGTCTCGCTGAGCAGTTCTTC.